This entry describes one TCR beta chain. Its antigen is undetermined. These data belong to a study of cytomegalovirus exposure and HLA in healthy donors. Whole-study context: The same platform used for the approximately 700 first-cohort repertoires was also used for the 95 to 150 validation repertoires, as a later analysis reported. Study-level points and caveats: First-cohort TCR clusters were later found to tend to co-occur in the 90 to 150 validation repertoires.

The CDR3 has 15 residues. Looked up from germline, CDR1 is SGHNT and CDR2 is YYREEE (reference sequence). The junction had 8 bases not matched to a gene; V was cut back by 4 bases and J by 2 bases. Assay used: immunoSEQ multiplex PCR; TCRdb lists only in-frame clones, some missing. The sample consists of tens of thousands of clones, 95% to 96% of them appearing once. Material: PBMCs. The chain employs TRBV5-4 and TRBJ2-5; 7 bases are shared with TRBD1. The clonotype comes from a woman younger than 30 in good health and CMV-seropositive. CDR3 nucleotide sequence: TGTGCCAGCAGCCTTCGGACAGGCTCGCAAGAGACCCAGTACTTC. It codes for CASSLRTGSQETQYF.